A selection of T cell receptor beta chains follows, all from one sample in a study of T cell clonotyping in hematopoietic cell transplantation. Measured with immunoSEQ multiplex PCR; TCRdb has only the in-frame clones, and not every one. The sample lists about 36,000 clones, over 80% seen once, with approximately 2% in the top ten. Sequencing was carried out using peripheral blood mononuclear cells. The origin of the receptors is a woman aged 40 to 49 in good health. Some clones in this sample may be carry-over from other donors' samples. CDR3s include the opening cysteine and the closing phenylalanine or tryptophan. D genes are given only for firm matches. Clone size is given for some rows only: seen once, a few or many times, or a class if the clone is expanded.

v_call: TRBV20-1
clone_size: -
d_call: -
j_call: TRBJ2-1
cdr3_aa: CSAGPDNEQFF
cdr3_nt: TGCAGTGCTGGACCCGACAATGAGCAGTTCTTC

v_call: TRBV7-2
clone_size: -
d_call: -
j_call: TRBJ2-7
cdr3_aa: CASSPGGVSYEQYF
cdr3_nt: TGTGCCAGCAGCCCAGGGGGGGTCTCCTACGAGCAGTACTTC

v_call: TRBV10-1
clone_size: -
d_call: -
j_call: TRBJ1-2
cdr3_aa: CASSESREEGYTF
cdr3_nt: TGCGCCAGCAGTGAGAGCCGGGAGGAAGGCTACACCTTC

v_call: TRBV10-3
clone_size: -
d_call: -
j_call: TRBJ1-5
cdr3_aa: CAISESGPGRPQHF
cdr3_nt: TGTGCCATCAGTGAGTCAGGACCCGGACGGCCCCAGCATTTT

v_call: TRBV6-5
clone_size: -
d_call: -
j_call: TRBJ1-4
cdr3_aa: CASSWGVGTEKLFF
cdr3_nt: TGTGCCAGCAGTTGGGGGGTGGGGACGGAAAAACTGTTTTTT

v_call: TRBV28
clone_size: few
d_call: -
j_call: TRBJ2-2
cdr3_aa: CASTDGAGELFF
cdr3_nt: TGTGCCAGCACAGACGGCGCCGGGGAGCTGTTTTTT

v_call: TRBV7-2
clone_size: -
d_call: -
j_call: TRBJ2-2
cdr3_aa: CASSFGLTGELFF
cdr3_nt: TGTGCCAGCAGCTTTGGCCTGACCGGGGAGCTGTTTTTT

v_call: TRBV7-6
clone_size: -
d_call: -
j_call: TRBJ2-7
cdr3_aa: CASSFETGQGYEQYF
cdr3_nt: TGTGCCAGCAGCTTCGAGACTGGACAAGGCTACGAGCAGTACTTC

v_call: TRBV6-1
clone_size: -
d_call: -
j_call: TRBJ1-1
cdr3_aa: CASSEVTDTEAFF
cdr3_nt: TGTGCCAGCAGTGAAGTTACGGACACTGAAGCTTTCTTT

v_call: TRBV28
clone_size: -
d_call: -
j_call: TRBJ1-2
cdr3_aa: CASTQNSYGYTF
cdr3_nt: TGTGCCAGCACCCAGAACAGCTATGGCTACACCTTC

v_call: TRBV19
clone_size: -
d_call: -
j_call: TRBJ2-7
cdr3_aa: CASSRIGRYSYEQYF
cdr3_nt: TGTGCCAGTAGTAGAATCGGACGTTACTCCTACGAGCAGTACTTC